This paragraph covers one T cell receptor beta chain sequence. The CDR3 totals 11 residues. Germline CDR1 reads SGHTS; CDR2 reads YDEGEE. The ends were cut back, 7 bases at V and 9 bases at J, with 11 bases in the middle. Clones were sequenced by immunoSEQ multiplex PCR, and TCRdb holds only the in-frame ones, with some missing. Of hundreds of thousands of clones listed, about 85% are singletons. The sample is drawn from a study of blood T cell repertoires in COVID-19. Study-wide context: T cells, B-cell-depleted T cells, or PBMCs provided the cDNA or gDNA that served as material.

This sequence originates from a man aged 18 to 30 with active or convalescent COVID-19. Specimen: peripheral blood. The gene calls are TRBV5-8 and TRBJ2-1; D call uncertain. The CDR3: CASRQAGEQFF. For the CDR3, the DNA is TGTGCCAGCCGGCAGGCAGGTGAGCAGTTCTTC.